Listed here are 4 T cell receptor beta chains from one sample, sequenced in a study of T cells in localized non-small cell lung cancer. Only in-frame clones appear in the TCRdb table, and some are missing; sequencing was by immunoSEQ multiplex PCR. The table includes approximately 29,000 clones, approximately 83% detected once. Sequences were derived from peripheral blood mononuclear cells, sampled before any cancer treatment. Receptor source: a man aged 35-75 years with stage III lung adenocarcinoma.

The chain has TRBV9 and TRBJ2-1; D is possibly TRBD2 (6 bases). The V and J ends lost 4 bases and 0 bases respectively, with 11 bases between them. This CDR3 spans 15 amino acids. Per the germline V gene, CDR1 is SGDLS and CDR2 is YYNGEE. The CDR3 protein is CASSRGGSSYNEQFF. CDR3 bases: TGTGCCAGCAGCCGAGGAGGGAGCTCCTACAATGAGCAGTTCTTC.

This sequence joins TRBV6-5 and TRBJ2-1; D gene ambiguous. Germline loops: CDR1 MNHEY, CDR2 SVGAGI. The CDR3 extends over 14 amino acids. Trimming left V 0 bases short and J 7 bases short, with 10 bases between. CDR3 sequence (DNA): TGTGCCAGCAGTTACTCGAGTAATCGGAATGAGCAGTTCTTC. It encodes CASSYSSNRNEQFF.

This chain connects TRBV19 to TRBJ1-2; unclear D gene. Trimming took 7 bases from V and 4 from J, leaving 13 bases between them. The CDR3 sequence is 13 residues long. Germline V gives CDR1 LNHDA, CDR2 SQIVND (reference sequence). CDR3 in DNA: TGTGCCAGTAAAGGTCTCCAAATCTATGGCTACACCTTC. Protein sequence: CASKGLQIYGYTF.

The CDR3 spells CASSYTRASGTDTQYF. DNA for the CDR3: TGTGCCAGCAGTTATACCCGAGCTAGCGGCACAGATACGCAGTATTTT. V and J are TRBV6-5 and TRBJ2-3; possibly TRBD2 for D (6 bases). Germline V gives CDR1 MNHEY, CDR2 SVGAGI. Between the trimmed V and J ends, which lost 3 bases and 1 base, there was a span of 14 bases. CDR3 length equals 16 residues.